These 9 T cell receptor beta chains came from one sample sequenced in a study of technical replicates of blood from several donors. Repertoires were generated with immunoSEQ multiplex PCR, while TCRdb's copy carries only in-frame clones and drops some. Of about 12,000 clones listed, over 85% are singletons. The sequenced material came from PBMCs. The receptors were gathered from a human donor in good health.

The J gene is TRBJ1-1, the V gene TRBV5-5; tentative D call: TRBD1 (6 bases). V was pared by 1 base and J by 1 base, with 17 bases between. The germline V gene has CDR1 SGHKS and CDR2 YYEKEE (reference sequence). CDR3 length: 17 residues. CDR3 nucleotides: TGTGCCAGCAGCTTGCGGGACACCATAATCGCGAACACTGAAGCTTTCTTT. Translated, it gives CASSLRDTIIANTEAFF.

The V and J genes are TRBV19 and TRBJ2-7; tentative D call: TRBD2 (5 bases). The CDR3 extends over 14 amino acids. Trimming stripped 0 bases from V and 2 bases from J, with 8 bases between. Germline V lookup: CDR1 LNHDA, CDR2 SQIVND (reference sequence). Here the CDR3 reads CASSIDGITYEQYF. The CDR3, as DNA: TGTGCCAGTAGTATAGACGGGATCACCTACGAGCAGTACTTC.

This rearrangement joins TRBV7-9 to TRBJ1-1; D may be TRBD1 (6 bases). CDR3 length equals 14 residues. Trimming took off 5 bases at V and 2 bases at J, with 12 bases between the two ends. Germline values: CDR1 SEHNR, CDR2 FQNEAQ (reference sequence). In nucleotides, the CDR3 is TGTGCCAGCAGCCCCACAGGGATTAACACTGAAGCTTTCTTT. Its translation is CASSPTGINTEAFF.

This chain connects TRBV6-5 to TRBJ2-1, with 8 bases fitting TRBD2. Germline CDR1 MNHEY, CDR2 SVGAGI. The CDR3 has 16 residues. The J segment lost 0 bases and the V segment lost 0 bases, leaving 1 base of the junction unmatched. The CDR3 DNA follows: TGTGCCAGCAGTTACTCGGGGACTAGCTCCTACAATGAGCAGTTCTTC. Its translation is CASSYSGTSSYNEQFF.

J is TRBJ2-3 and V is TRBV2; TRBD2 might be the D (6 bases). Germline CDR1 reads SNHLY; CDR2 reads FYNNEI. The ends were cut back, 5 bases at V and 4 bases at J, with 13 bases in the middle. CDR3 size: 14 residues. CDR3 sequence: CASSLGSGADTQYF. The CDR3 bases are TGTGCCAGCAGTCTAGGTTCGGGGGCAGATACGCAGTATTTT. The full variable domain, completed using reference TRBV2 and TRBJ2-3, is EPEVTQTPSHQVTQMGQEVILRCVPISNHLYFYWYRQILGQKVEFLVSFYNNEISEKSEIFDDQFSVERPDGSNFTLKIRSTKLEDSAMYFCASSLGSGADTQYFGPGTRLTVL.

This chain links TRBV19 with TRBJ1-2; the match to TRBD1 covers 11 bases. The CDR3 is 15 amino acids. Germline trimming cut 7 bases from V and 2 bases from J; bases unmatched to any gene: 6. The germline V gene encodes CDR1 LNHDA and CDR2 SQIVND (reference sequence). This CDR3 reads CASTPGTGGNYGYTF. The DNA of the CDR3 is TGTGCCAGTACCCCGGGGACAGGGGGAAACTATGGCTACACCTTC. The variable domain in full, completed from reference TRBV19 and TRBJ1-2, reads DGGITQSPKYLFRKEGQNVTLSCEQNLNHDAMYWYRQDPGQGLRLIYYSQIVNDFQKGDIAEGYSVSREKKESFPLTVTSAQKNPTAFYLCASTPGTGGNYGYTFGSGTRLTVV.

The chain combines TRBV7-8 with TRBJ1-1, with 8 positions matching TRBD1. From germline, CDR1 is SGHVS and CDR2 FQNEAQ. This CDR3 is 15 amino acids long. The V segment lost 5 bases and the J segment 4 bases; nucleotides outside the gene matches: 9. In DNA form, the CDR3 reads TGTGCCAGCAGCCCGACCGGGACAGGTGCCACTGAAGCTTTCTTT. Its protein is CASSPTGTGATEAFF.

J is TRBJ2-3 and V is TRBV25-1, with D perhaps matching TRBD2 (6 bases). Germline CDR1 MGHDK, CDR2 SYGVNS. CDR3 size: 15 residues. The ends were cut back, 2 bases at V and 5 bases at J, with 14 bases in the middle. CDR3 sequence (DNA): TGTGCCAGCAGTGAAGGGAGGAAACCCGGAGATACGCAGTATTTT. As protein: CASSEGRKPGDTQYF. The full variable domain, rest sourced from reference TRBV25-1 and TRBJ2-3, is EADIYQTPRYLVIGTGKKITLECSQTMGHDKMYWYQQDPGMELHLIHYSYGVNSTEKGDLSSESTVSRIRTEHFPLTLESARPSHTSQYLCASSEGRKPGDTQYFGPGTRLTVL.

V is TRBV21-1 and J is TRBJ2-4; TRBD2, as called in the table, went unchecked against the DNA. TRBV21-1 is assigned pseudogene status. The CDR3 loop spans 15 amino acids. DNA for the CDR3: TGTGCCAGCAGCAACCAGCGGGACAAGGCGCGGTTTCAGTACTTC. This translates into CASSNQRDKARFQYF.